The 21 T cell receptor beta chains listed next were all sequenced from one sample in a study of T cells in Graves' hyperthyroidism and ophthalmopathy. TCR beta CDR3 regions were amplified from RNA transcripts. Carried out on the TCR CDR3, a first-round RT-PCR used the HTBI primer set. TCRdb re-called the multiplex PCR reads with MiXCR, one entry per CDR3 protein. The sample contains about 330,000 distinct CDR3 sequences, roughly 13% of which appear only once. Material for sequencing was blood. The receptors here all came from a woman between 40 and 50 years old with Graves' ophthalmopathy.

This clonotype was seen ten or more times. The chain uses TRBV20-1 and TRBJ2-7, with TRBD2 matching 8 bases. Germline V lookup: CDR1 DFQATT, CDR2 SNEGSKA (reference sequence). The ends lost 5 bases at V and 4 bases at J; junction bases unmatched: 13. The length of the CDR3 is 15 residues. For the CDR3, the DNA is TGCAGTGCTCGGGGGGGTGTCGGACGCCCTTACGAGCAGTACTTC. Amino acids: CSARGGVGRPYEQYF.

Ten or more counts support this clonotype. V is TRBV2 and J is TRBJ2-7; D is unclear. The V and J ends lost 3 bases and 2 bases respectively, with 11 bases between them. Per the germline V gene, CDR1 is SNHLY and CDR2 is FYNNEI. This CDR3 has 14 residues. This chain's CDR3 is CASSDRHETYEQYF. The CDR3, as DNA: TGTGCCAGCAGTGATAGACACGAAACCTACGAGCAGTACTTC.

CDR3 sequence (DNA): TGTGCCAGCAGCCAAGGGGGACAGCGGGGGTACGAGCAGTACTTC. It is translated as CASSQGGQRGYEQYF. The V call is TRBV4-2, the J call TRBJ2-7, with D possibly TRBD2 on 8 matching bases. Germline CDR1 reads LGHNA; CDR2 reads YNFKEQ. The V gene lost 1 base and the J gene lost 4 bases, with 14 bases spanning the gap. The length of the CDR3 is 15 residues.

This clonotype was counted many times. The CDR3 protein is CATSLLQGSGANVLTF. In DNA form, the CDR3 reads TGTGCCACCAGCCTTCTCCAGGGTTCTGGGGCCAACGTCCTGACTTTC. V gene TRBV15 combines with J gene TRBJ2-6, with D perhaps TRBD1 (5 bases). V was clipped by 5 bases and J by 1 base, with 12 bases between them. The CDR3 sequence is 16 residues long. The germline V gene has CDR1 LNHNV and CDR2 YYDKDF (reference sequence). Full variable domain (missing parts from reference TRBV15 and TRBJ2-6): DAMVIQNPRYQVTQFGKPVTLSCSQTLNHNVMYWYQQKSSQAPKLLFHYYDKDFNNEADTPDNFQSRRPNTSFCFLDIRSPGLGDTAMYLCATSLLQGSGANVLTFGAGSRLTVL.

This clonotype was recorded at least ten times. The J gene is TRBJ2-1, the V gene TRBV28; TRBD1 matches at 8 bases. The trim removed 11 bases at V and 7 bases at J, leaving 10 bases unmatched. Germline V gene sequence: CDR1 MDHEN, CDR2 SYDVKM. This CDR3 comprises 13 residues. The CDR3 spells CAVSRTGRNEQFF. CDR3 nucleotides: TGTGCCGTAAGTCGGACAGGGAGAAATGAGCAGTTCTTC.

This clonotype came up many times. This chain connects TRBV28 to TRBJ2-7; D is unclear. In germline, CDR1 is MDHEN, CDR2 SYDVKM. The CDR3 sequence is 15 residues long. Trimming stripped 3 bases from V and 2 bases from J, with 14 bases between. CDR3 amino acids: CASSFPPGRTYEQYF. In DNA, the CDR3 is TGTGCCAGCAGTTTCCCCCCGGGCAGAACCTACGAGCAGTACTTC.

Comments on this clonotype: No conserved phenylalanine or tryptophan ends this CDR3, so it is likely a read error. J is TRBJ2-1 and V is TRBV7-2, with 10 bases that match TRBD2. The V gene's germline CDR1 is SGHTA and CDR2 FQGNSA. The CDR3 runs 15 residues. For the CDR3, the DNA is TGCGCCAGCAGCTCAGCGGGGGGGTTGTACAATGAGCAGTTCTCC. As protein: CASSSAGGLYNEQFS.

A few counts support this clonotype. The chain combines TRBV5-4 with TRBJ2-5; no reliable D call. CDR1 is SGHNT and CDR2 is YYREEE in the germline V gene (reference sequence). This CDR3 spans 14 amino acids. V was clipped by 2 bases and J by 4 bases, with 12 bases between them. The CDR3 DNA sequence: TGTGCCAGCAGCTTACACTCTAGTCGAGAGACCCAGTACTTC. Translating it yields CASSLHSSRETQYF.

This clonotype was recorded at least ten times. This rearrangement joins TRBV5-1 to TRBJ1-2; D not certain. The CDR3 is 15 amino acids. Germline values: CDR1 SGHRS, CDR2 YFSETQ. V lost 0 bases and J 0 bases, leaving 9 bases between the germline ends. CDR3 region: CASSLEAGANYGYTF. CDR3 DNA: TGCGCCAGCAGCTTGGAGGCTGGGGCTAACTATGGCTACACCTTC.

This chain uses TRBV11-2 with TRBJ2-7, with unresolved D. The germline CDR1 and CDR2 sequences are SGHAT and FQNNGV. V lost 5 bases and J lost 6, with 23 bases in between. This CDR3 has 16 residues. The CDR3 region is CASSPSLGLVGSEQYF. The CDR3 DNA sequence: TGTGCCAGCAGCCCGAGTCTCGGGCTAGTGGGAAGCGAGCAGTACTTC.

This clonotype was recorded many times. The V and J genes are TRBV3-1 and TRBJ1-6; D is unresolved. The V gene lost 4 bases and the J gene lost 9 bases, with 16 bases spanning the gap. CDR1 is LGHDT, CDR2 YNNKEL, per germline (reference sequence). There are 15 residues in the CDR3. DNA of the CDR3: TGTGCCAGCAGCCCCCTGGGAGGCTGGGGTTCACCCCTCCACTTT. Translation: CASSPLGGWGSPLHF.

The table lists this clonotype with many counts. The CDR3, as DNA: TGTGCCAGCAGCTTCGGGATTGGCTACACCTTC. Its protein product is CASSFGIGYTF. The chain carries TRBV9 and TRBJ1-2; D is unclear. With 4 bases removed from V and 7 bases from J, the gap between germline ends came to 8 bases. Germline values: CDR1 SGDLS, CDR2 YYNGEE. The CDR3 has 11 amino acids.

The genes are TRBV25-1 and TRBJ1-6; perhaps TRBD1 as D (6 bases). The CDR3 totals 16 residues. Germline CDR1 is MGHDK and CDR2 is SYGVNS. V was cut by 1 base and J by 10 bases, with 17 bases left in between. CDR3 in DNA: TGTGCCAGCAGTGAATGGGGCAGGGGCCGAGGGTCACCCCTCCACTTT. It specifies CASSEWGRGRGSPLHF.

This clonotype was seen at least ten times. V usage is TRBV12-3 or TRBV12-4 and J usage is TRBJ1-5, with TRBD1 as a possible D gene (6 bases). The CDR3 consists of 16 residues. With 3 bases removed from V and 0 bases from J, the gap between germline ends came to 12 bases. In nucleotides, the CDR3 is TGTGCCAGCAGTTTCGGGACACCCTATAGCAATCAGCCCCAGCATTTT. Its translation is CASSFGTPYSNQPQHF.

In this sample, this clonotype turned up once. The J gene is TRBJ2-1, the V gene TRBV11-2; a possible D gene is TRBD1 (6 bases). The germline V gene has CDR1 SGHAT and CDR2 FQNNGV. CDR3 length equals 15 residues. V dropped 4 bases and J dropped 7 bases, with 17 bases sitting between them. The CDR3 region is CASSYRGTGLNEQFF. The DNA for the CDR3 is TGTGCCAGCAGCTATAGGGGTACAGGGTTAAATGAGCAGTTCTTC.

Turning to this clonotype: A much larger clone lies one base from this, so it may be a read error. The chain joins TRBV27 to TRBJ2-7; 8 bases align to TRBD2. The V gene end was trimmed by 5 bases and the J gene end by 0 bases; junction bases not matched to a gene: 3. The CDR3 is 14 residues long. Per the germline V gene, CDR1 is MNHEY and CDR2 is SMNVEV (reference sequence). CDR3 loop: CASSPAGDSYEQYF. The CDR3 DNA is TGTGCCAGCAGTCCAGCGGGAGACTCCTACGAGCAGTACTTC.

This clonotype was detected ten times or more. The genes are TRBV25-1 and TRBJ1-1; the D gene is possibly TRBD1 (6 bases). The CDR3 loop spans 15 amino acids. V lost 4 bases and J lost 3, with 15 bases in between. Germline CDR1 is MGHDK and CDR2 is SYGVNS. The CDR3 is CASSGMTEGDTEAFF. The CDR3 DNA sequence: TGTGCCAGCAGTGGTATGACAGAGGGGGACACTGAAGCTTTCTTT.

This clonotype was recorded many times. The V and J genes are TRBV28 and TRBJ2-5, with D tentatively TRBD1 (6 bases). Germline assignment: CDR1 MDHEN and CDR2 SYDVKM. The CDR3 runs 13 residues. The V and J ends lost 6 bases and 4 bases respectively, with 12 bases between them. The CDR3 here is CASRPQGAETQYF. The CDR3 DNA follows: TGTGCCAGCAGGCCACAGGGAGCAGAGACCCAGTACTTC.

This clonotype was observed a few times. The V gene is TRBV11-3, the J gene TRBJ2-5; a possible D gene is TRBD2 (7 bases). V lost 2 bases and J lost 4, with 20 bases in between. The CDR3 length is 17 residues. Germline V gives CDR1 SGHNT, CDR2 YENEEA. The CDR3 region is CASSLRGGAERGETQYF. CDR3 coding DNA: TGTGCCAGCAGCTTAAGGGGGGGCGCGGAACGGGGAGAGACCCAGTACTTC.

Points on this clonotype: The junction does not match germline at one end; this may be a read error. The chain carries TRBV11-2 and TRBJ2-1; 14 positions match TRBD2. The CDR3 spans 16 residues. Germline V gene sequence: CDR1 SGHAT, CDR2 FQNNGV. In DNA form, the CDR3 reads TGTGCCAGCAGTTTAGGACTAGCGGGAGGCCTAGGTGAGCAGTTCTTC. Translation gives CASSLGLAGGLGEQFF. Looking up the rest from reference TRBV11-2 and TRBJ2-1 gives the full variable domain: EAGVAQSPRYKIIEKRQSVAFWCNPISGHATLYWYQQILGQGPKLLIQFQNNGVVDDSQLPKDRFSAERLKGVDSTLKIQPAKLEDSAVYLCASSLGLAGGLGEQFFGPGTRLTVL.

This clonotype was observed many times. This sequence joins TRBV20-1 and TRBJ2-7; D gene uncertain. CDR1 DFQATT and CDR2 SNEGSKA come from the germline V gene (reference sequence). Between the trimmed V and J ends, which lost 5 bases and 6 bases, there was a span of 14 bases. The CDR3 has 12 amino acids. CDR3: CSAAYRSAEQYF. In nucleotides, the CDR3 is TGCAGTGCTGCTTATCGCAGCGCCGAGCAGTACTTC.